This TCR beta chain derives from a study of OX40 agonist ivuxolimab in advanced cancers. The germline CDR1 and CDR2 sequences are SGHAT and FQNNGV. V was cut by 5 bases and J by 0 bases, with 17 bases left in between. The CDR3 consists of 18 residues. The study's findings and limits: CD4+ and CD8+ T cells in blood underwent clonal expansion by week 6 at 0.1 to 3.0 mg/kg.

About this clone: The antigen remains unidentified.

Clones were sequenced by immunoSEQ multiplex PCR, and TCRdb holds only the in-frame ones, with some missing. The repertoire has 90,000 to 120,000 clones, 91% of them found once; the top ten carry 0.5% to 0.8%. Sample: CD4+ or CD8+ T cells sorted from blood, taken in a trial of the OX40 agonist ivuxolimab. The TCR sequence derives from an adult with an advanced solid tumor such as melanoma, head and neck, liver or kidney cancer. The genes are TRBV11-2 and TRBJ1-6, with D perhaps TRBD1 (6 bases). CDR3 nucleotide sequence: TGTGCCAGCAGCAAATTGTGGGGGCGTTACTCCTATAATTCACCCCTCCACTTT. It translates to CASSKLWGRYSYNSPLHF.